These 27 T cell receptor beta chains came from one sample sequenced in a study of blood T cells in healthy people across ages. Through a sample-barcoded 5' primer and a J-beta primer mix, a second PCR was run for roughly 6 to 11 cycles. TCRdb fed the 5' RACE reads into MiXCR, producing one record per CDR3 protein. This table has fewer than 2,000,000 distinct CDR3 sequences, roughly two fifths appearing once. Sequencing was performed on blood. Receptors were obtained from a human donor in good health.

This clonotype showed up just a few times. The rearrangement joins TRBV29-1 to TRBJ2-1, with D possibly matching TRBD2 (6 bases). The germline CDR1 and CDR2 sequences are SQVTM and ANQGSEA. Trimming stripped 5 bases from V and 7 bases from J, with 15 bases between. The CDR3 extends over 13 amino acids. CDR3 sequence reads: CSVRGTDFNEQFF. The CDR3 DNA is TGCAGCGTTCGGGGGACGGATTTTAATGAGCAGTTCTTC.

The chain carries TRBV16 and TRBJ1-5; D is uncertain. V lost 0 bases and J lost 9, with 6 bases in between. The CDR3 spans 12 residues. The germline V gene has CDR1 KGHSY and CDR2 FQNENV. The CDR3 region has the DNA TGTGCCAGCAGCCAATCAACGCCGCCCCAGCATTTT. As protein: CASSQSTPPQHF.

The J gene is TRBJ2-1, the V gene TRBV9, with 8 bases aligning to TRBD2. V shed 6 bases and J 6 bases; nucleotides not matched to a gene: 8. Germline loops: CDR1 SGDLS, CDR2 YYNGEE. The CDR3 length is 14 residues. The CDR3 DNA reads as TGTGCCAGCAACGTGGGCGGGGGGTCCAATGAGCAGTTCTTC. Its protein product is CASNVGGGSNEQFF.

On this clonotype itself: A single base separates this from a much larger clone, so it may be a read error. The chain has TRBV20-1 and TRBJ2-1, with TRBD2 matching 9 bases. V shed 3 bases, J shed 7 bases, and the junction held 7 bases outside the gene matches. CDR1 and CDR2 (germline): DFQATT, SNEGSKA (reference sequence). The CDR3 runs 14 residues. DNA of the CDR3: TGCAGTGCTAGGGGGCGGGGGGGTAGAAATGAGCAGTTCTTC. This encodes CSARGRGGRNEQFF.

This clonotype was seen only a few times. This chain joins TRBV12-3 or TRBV12-4 and TRBJ2-7; TRBD1 matches 8 bases. V was clipped by 0 bases and J by 12 bases; unmatched bases: 10. This CDR3 has 14 residues. For the CDR3, the DNA is TGTGCCAGCAGTTTAGCGCGGGACAGGCCCATCCCGTACTTC. It encodes CASSLARDRPIPYF.

The CDR3: CSARTWQVSYNEQFF. CDR3 nucleotides: TGCAGTGCTAGAACGTGGCAGGTCTCCTACAATGAGCAGTTCTTC. The chain carries TRBV20-1 and TRBJ2-1, with D unclear. Germline lookup yields CDR1 DFQATT and CDR2 SNEGSKA (reference sequence). This CDR3 has 15 amino acids. Trimming removed 2 bases at V and 0 bases at J, with 11 bases between.

This clonotype came up a few times. V and J are TRBV12-3 or TRBV12-4 and TRBJ2-4; 8 nucleotides align to TRBD1. The CDR3 spans 16 residues. V lost 6 bases and J lost 7; bases outside the gene matches: 14. The CDR3 region has the DNA TGTGCCAGCAGCCCCCGAGACAGGGGAATAGGGAACATTCAGTACTTC. This encodes CASSPRDRGIGNIQYF.

J is TRBJ2-5 and V is TRBV5-1, with D perhaps matching TRBD1 (5 bases). The DNA end is a closer match to TRBJ2-7, so the J assignment may be wrong. Germline CDR1 is SGHRS and CDR2 is YFSETQ. CDR3 size: 14 residues. The CDR3 region has the DNA TGCGCCAGCACCTTAGATGACAGTTACCACGAGCAGTACTTC. Its translation: CASTLDDSYHEQYF.

On this clonotype: A read error may be the cause here, since a much bigger clone is one base away. The chain employs TRBV7-9 and TRBJ2-7; D is unresolved. Trimming stripped 5 bases from V and 7 bases from J, with 9 bases between. This CDR3 is 11 amino acids long. Germline CDR1 and CDR2: SEHNR and FQNEAQ (reference sequence). CDR3 sequence: CASSPAGEQYF. Here the CDR3 DNA reads TGTGCCAGCAGCCCCGCCGGGGAGCAGTACTTC.

This clonotype was counted a few times. V gene TRBV9 combines with J gene TRBJ2-4; 11 positions match TRBD2. CDR1 is SGDLS, CDR2 YYNGEE, per germline. This CDR3 spans 14 amino acids. After removal of 0 bases from V and 9 bases from J, the junction contained 2 bases not matched to a gene. The CDR3 region has the DNA TGTGCCAGCAGCGTAGAACTAGCGGGGGTCATTCAGTACTTC. Translation gives CASSVELAGVIQYF. The full variable domain, rest sourced from reference TRBV9 and TRBJ2-4, is DSGVTQTPKHLITATGQRVTLRCSPRSGDLSVYWYQQSLDQGLQFLIQYYNGEERAKGNILERFSAQQFPDLHSELNLSSLELGDSALYFCASSVELAGVIQYFGAGTRLSVL.

The chain is built from TRBV10-3 and TRBJ2-3; 9 bases align to TRBD2. There are 17 residues in the CDR3. CDR1 is ENHRY and CDR2 is SYGVKD in the germline V gene. V lost 4 bases to trimming and J lost 0 bases; unmatched junction nucleotides: 8. CDR3 coding DNA: TGTGCCATCAGTGCCGGGGTGCTAGCGGGGAGCACAGATACGCAGTATTTT. It encodes CAISAGVLAGSTDTQYF.

V usage is TRBV28 and J usage is TRBJ2-3, with unresolved D. V dropped 6 bases and J dropped 0 bases, with 16 bases sitting between them. Germline loops: CDR1 MDHEN, CDR2 SYDVKM. The CDR3 has 16 residues. The CDR3 DNA reads TGTGCCAGCAGCCCGGCGGCCTACTATAGCACAGATACGCAGTATTTT. Its translation: CASSPAAYYSTDTQYF.

This clonotype was picked up many times. The gene calls are TRBV12-3 or TRBV12-4 and TRBJ1-2; D unresolved. With 6 bases removed from V and 4 bases from J, the gap between germline ends came to 12 bases. The length of the CDR3 is 13 residues. Here the CDR3 reads CASSPRTGYGYTF. Written as DNA, the CDR3 is TGTGCCAGCAGCCCCCGGACCGGCTATGGCTACACCTTC.

This clonotype was seen a handful of times. The chain couples TRBV28 to TRBJ2-7, with D possibly TRBD1 on 6 matching bases. CDR1 and CDR2 (germline): MDHEN, SYDVKM. The CDR3 loop spans 14 amino acids. Trimming shortened V by 5 bases and J by 3 bases, and 14 bases separated the two germline ends. In DNA form, the CDR3 reads TGTGCCAGCAGTAACCGGGACACCGACTACGAGCAGTACTTC. It is translated as CASSNRDTDYEQYF.

This rearrangement joins TRBV9 to TRBJ2-1, with TRBD2 matching 13 bases. V dropped 0 bases and J dropped 10; count of bases not matched to a gene: 7. The germline V gene has CDR1 SGDLS and CDR2 YYNGEE. There are 16 residues in the CDR3. The CDR3 here is CASSVAGTSGATEQFF. The CDR3 coding sequence is TGTGCCAGCAGCGTAGCCGGGACTAGCGGGGCTACGGAGCAGTTCTTC.

The chain is built from TRBV12-3 or TRBV12-4 and TRBJ2-2; 7 nucleotides match TRBD1. After removal of 6 bases from V and 2 bases from J, the junction contained 15 bases not matched to a gene. This CDR3 spans 18 amino acids. The CDR3 bases are TGTGCCAGCAGCCGTGGGACAGCTAGTTACCCAAACACCGGGGAGCTGTTTTTT. It is translated as CASSRGTASYPNTGELFF.

The chain recombines TRBV4-1 with TRBJ2-1; D is perhaps TRBD2 (6 bases). CDR1 is MGHRA, CDR2 YSYEKL, per germline. V dropped 5 bases and J dropped 6 bases, with 14 bases sitting between them. The CDR3 covers 14 residues. CDR3 nucleotides: TGCGCCAGCAGCGTGCAGGGAGGCTTCAATGAGCAGTTCTTC. Translating it yields CASSVQGGFNEQFF.

This chain links TRBV28 with TRBJ2-7, with 10 positions matching TRBD1. Germline loops: CDR1 MDHEN, CDR2 SYDVKM. This CDR3 is built from 17 residues. With V trimmed by 4 bases and J by 6 bases, 15 bases remained unmatched. CDR3 region: CASSWGPRDRGLSEQYF. The CDR3 DNA is TGTGCCAGCAGTTGGGGCCCCCGGGACAGGGGTTTAAGCGAGCAGTACTTC. Looking up the rest from reference TRBV28 and TRBJ2-7 gives the full variable domain: DVKVTQSSRYLVKRTGEKVFLECVQDMDHENMFWYRQDPGLGLRLIYFSYDVKMKEKGDIPEGYSVSREKKERFSLILESASTNQTSMYLCASSWGPRDRGLSEQYFGPGTRLTVT.

This clonotype appeared a few times. This chain uses TRBV12-3 or TRBV12-4 with TRBJ1-2; TRBD1 matches at 7 bases. The CDR3 has 13 residues. V dropped 6 bases and J dropped 5; count of bases not matched to a gene: 6. CDR3 nucleotides: TGTGCCAGCAGCCACAGGGGTTATTATGGCTACACCTTC. Protein: CASSHRGYYGYTF.

With regard to this clonotype: A read error may account for a junction end that differs from germline. The V call is TRBV6-5, the J call TRBJ2-4, with TRBD1 as a possible D gene (7 bases). This CDR3 is built from 16 residues. Germline V gene sequence: CDR1 MNHEY, CDR2 SVGAGI. The CDR3, as DNA: TGTGCCAGCAGTTACGATGAGGAGGGGGCCAAAAACATTCCGTACTTC. Translation gives CASSYDEEGAKNIPYF.

This clonotype was seen more than once but under ten times. This sequence joins TRBV7-2 and TRBJ2-1; D gene ambiguous. CDR3 size: 14 residues. The germline V gene encodes CDR1 SGHTA and CDR2 FQGNSA. Trimming cost V 5 bases and J 7 bases, with 15 bases left between them. The CDR3 reads CASSPVFRENEQFF. The CDR3 nucleotides read TGTGCCAGCAGCCCGGTATTTAGGGAAAATGAGCAGTTCTTC.

The chain combines TRBV15 with TRBJ2-7, with D uncertain. Germline V gene lookup returns CDR1 LNHNV and CDR2 YYDKDF (reference sequence). The CDR3 totals 11 residues. V was pared by 3 bases and J by 2 bases, with 2 bases between. The CDR3 is CATSRAYEQYF. In nucleotides, the CDR3 is TGTGCCACCAGCAGGGCCTACGAGCAGTACTTC.

The chain couples TRBV6-2 or TRBV6-3 to TRBJ2-7; maybe TRBD1 (5 bases). V was shortened by 7 bases and J by 2 bases, with 12 bases between the two germline ends. The CDR3 loop spans 13 amino acids. Germline lookup yields CDR1 MNHEY and CDR2 SVGEGT. CDR3 coding DNA: TGTGCCAGCAATCACGCGGACACCTACGAGCAGTACTTC. It specifies CASNHADTYEQYF.

In its sample, this clonotype was seen many times. The rearrangement links TRBV9 to TRBJ2-6; the D is unclear. The germline CDR1 and CDR2 sequences are SGDLS and YYNGEE. The CDR3 contains 17 residues. With 3 bases removed from V and 0 bases from J, the gap between germline ends came to 13 bases. In DNA form, the CDR3 reads TGTGCCAGCAGCGATCGTCGGATGGGCTCTGGGGCCAACGTCCTGACTTTC. Amino acids: CASSDRRMGSGANVLTF.

The V and J genes are TRBV20-1 and TRBJ2-1; possible D gene TRBD1, 7 bases. The CDR3 consists of 11 residues. CDR1 is DFQATT and CDR2 is SNEGSKA in the germline V gene (reference sequence). The V end lost 7 bases, the J end lost 7 bases, and 11 bases lay between the germline ends. CDR3 bases: TGCAGTGGATCAGGGGGGAATGAGCAGTTCTTC. Amino acids: CSGSGGNEQFF.

This clonotype was recorded at least ten times. This chain connects TRBV11-1 to TRBJ1-1, with a weak D call TRBD1 (5 bases). V gave up 3 bases and J gave up 2 bases, with 10 bases separating them. The length of the CDR3 is 14 residues. Germline V lookup: CDR1 SGHAT, CDR2 FQDESV (reference sequence). The CDR3 reads CASSLGQINTEAFF. CDR3 sequence (DNA): TGTGCCAGCAGCTTGGGGCAGATCAACACTGAAGCTTTCTTT. The full variable domain, its missing parts supplied by reference TRBV11-1 and TRBJ1-1, is EAEVAQSPRYKITEKSQAVAFWCDPISGHATLYWYRQILGQGPELLVQFQDESVVDDSQLPKDRFSAERLKGVDSTLKIQPAELGDSAMYLCASSLGQINTEAFFGQGTRLTVV.

This chain links TRBV28 with TRBJ2-7; the match to TRBD2 covers 10 bases. The CDR3 loop spans 14 amino acids. V shed 5 bases, J shed 2 bases, and the junction held 3 bases outside the gene matches. Germline CDR1 is MDHEN and CDR2 is SYDVKM. CDR3 sequence: CASSRTSGTYEQYF. In nucleotides, the CDR3 is TGTGCCAGCAGTCGGACTAGCGGCACCTACGAGCAGTACTTC.